Shown below are 8 T cell receptor beta chains from a single sample sequenced in a study of blood T cells in healthy people across ages. Then a second PCR, running roughly 7 to 11 cycles, was carried out with a sample-barcoded 5' primer and a J-beta primer mix. TCRdb itself ran the 5' RACE reads through MiXCR, one entry per CDR3 protein. Of 600,000 to 800,000 distinct CDR3 sequences listed, around 21% are singletons. Sequences were obtained from blood. All receptors come from a man aged 65 to 79 in good health.

The rearrangement joins TRBV7-6 to TRBJ2-7; D tentatively fits TRBD1 or TRBD2 (5 bases each). Germline CDR1 and CDR2: SGHVS and FNYEAQ. The CDR3 length is 14 residues. V gave up 2 bases and J gave up 5 bases, with 13 bases separating them. DNA of the CDR3: TGTGCCAGCAGCTTAACCAGGGACCGAGACGAGCAGTACTTC. This gives the protein CASSLTRDRDEQYF. Filled out from reference TRBV7-6 and TRBJ2-7, the complete variable domain reads GAGVSQSPRYKVTKRGQDVALRCDPISGHVSLYWYRQALGQGPEFLTYFNYEAQQDKSGLPNDRFSAERPEGSISTLTIQRTEQRDSAMYRCASSLTRDRDEQYFGPGTRLTVT.

V usage is TRBV12-5 and J usage is TRBJ2-7, with 8 bases aligning to TRBD1. V gave up 1 base and J gave up 5 bases; unmatched junction bases: 4. This CDR3 has 14 residues. The germline V gene encodes CDR1 LGHNT and CDR2 FRNRAP. CDR3 sequence: CASGLGDRGHEQYF. The CDR3 coding sequence is TGTGCTAGTGGTTTGGGTGACAGGGGCCACGAGCAGTACTTC.

This clonotype was picked up many times. The chain has TRBV15 and TRBJ2-7, with 7 bases fitting TRBD2. The length of the CDR3 is 14 residues. V was clipped by 3 bases and J by 2 bases; unmatched bases: 4. Germline V CDR1 and CDR2: LNHNV, YYDKDF (reference sequence). CDR3: CATSRTSPPYEQYF. The CDR3, as DNA: TGTGCCACCAGCAGGACTAGCCCTCCCTACGAGCAGTACTTC.

The J gene is TRBJ1-2, the V gene TRBV7-9; 7 nucleotides align to TRBD1. V shed 5 bases, J shed 3 bases, and the junction held 6 bases outside the gene matches. The CDR3 is made up of 14 amino acids. Germline CDR1 is SEHNR and CDR2 is FQNEAQ (reference sequence). The CDR3 bases are TGTGCCAGCAGCACCAACAGGGGCCACTATGGCTACACCTTC. This encodes CASSTNRGHYGYTF.

This clonotype has ten or more counts. CDR3 region: CASSGQGVADTQYF. CDR3 nucleotide sequence: TGTGCCAGCAGTGGACAGGGGGTTGCAGATACGCAGTATTTT. The chain links TRBV28 to TRBJ2-3; TRBD1 agrees at 10 bases. Looked up from germline, CDR1 is MDHEN and CDR2 is SYDVKM. The CDR3 has 14 amino acids. Trimming at V came to 5 bases and at J to 4 bases, leaving 3 bases not matched to a gene.

This clonotype was observed a handful of times. This may be a read error, as it is one base from a much larger clone. Given the absence of the conserved phenylalanine or tryptophan at the CDR3 end, a read error is likely. This chain joins TRBV6-6 and TRBJ2-7, with 9 bases matching TRBD1. Germline lookup yields CDR1 MNHNY and CDR2 SVGAGI (reference sequence). V gave up 6 bases and J gave up 5 bases; unmatched junction bases: 8. This CDR3 spans 14 amino acids. The CDR3 spells CASRTQTGGHEQYL. CDR3 DNA sequence: TGTGCCAGCAGAACCCAAACAGGGGGCCACGAGCAGTACCTC.

Only a few counts were recorded for this clonotype. The chain employs TRBV18 and TRBJ2-3, with D unresolved. Trimming pared 3 bases from V and 6 bases from J, leaving 13 bases between. The CDR3 length is 14 residues. The germline gives CDR1 KGHSH, CDR2 LQKENI. The CDR3, as DNA: TGTGCCAGCTCACCTCACCCGGATGGGGATACGCAGTATTTT. Translated: CASSPHPDGDTQYF.

This clonotype showed up just a few times. The genes are TRBV18 and TRBJ2-3; no clear D gene. The CDR3 spans 14 residues. Germline V CDR1 and CDR2: KGHSH, LQKENI. V dropped 0 bases and J dropped 4 bases, with 8 bases sitting between them. The CDR3 DNA reads TGTGCCAGCTCACCACCAGGGCGGTCAGATACGCAGTATTTT. Its protein product is CASSPPGRSDTQYF.